This T cell receptor beta chain was documented in a study of blood T cell repertoires in COVID-19. In the study overall: COVID-19 samples collected from the United States, Italy and Spain covered acute and convalescent phases.

The data were produced by immunoSEQ multiplex PCR, yet TCRdb's version contains in-frame clones alone and is incomplete. This table has about 40,000 clones, 80% to 90% appearing once. Trimming removed 7 bases from V and 1 base from J, with 5 bases in between. Germline-derived CDR1 and CDR2 are MDHEN and SYDVKM. The CDR3 sequence is 12 residues long. The table lists this clone with a few counts. The chain recombines TRBV28 with TRBJ1-5; D not certain. The sample comprised peripheral blood. This TCR derives from a woman between 65 and 79 years old with acute or convalescent COVID-19. The CDR3 bases are TGTGCCAGCAAGGAGAGCAATCAGCCCCAGCATTTT. Its translation is CASKESNQPQHF.